The 18 T cell receptor beta chains listed next were all sequenced from one sample in a study of blood T cell repertoires in COVID-19 (dated by TCRdb to 2019 to 2021). Library preparation was by the immunoSEQ multiplex PCR assay. Entries here come from immuneACCESS through TCRdb and include only in-frame sequences with V and J called. Some clones fail to appear in such tables; in the studies checked, an unresolved V gene covers under half of the shortfall, and the cause of the remainder is unknown. Counted in this sample were about 140,000 clones; around 87% of them appeared once. Of the sample, around 5% is held by the ten largest clones. The sequenced sample was peripheral blood. The receptors stem from a human donor in a cohort sampled during active COVID-19.

The J gene is TRBJ2-4, the V gene TRBV4-1; TRBD2 aligns across 7 bases. This CDR3 has 15 residues. V dropped 0 bases and J dropped 3; count of bases not matched to a gene: 2. CDR1 and CDR2 (germline): MGHRA, YSYEKL. The CDR3: CASSQEGGGKNIQYF. The CDR3 DNA follows: TGCGCCAGCAGCCAAGAGGGGGGGGGCAAAAACATTCAGTACTTC.

This chain links TRBV28 with TRBJ2-5; 7 bases map to TRBD2. The CDR3 totals 14 residues. Germline V gene lookup returns CDR1 MDHEN and CDR2 SYDVKM. The V gene end was trimmed by 5 bases and the J gene end by 4 bases; junction bases not matched to a gene: 7. Here the CDR3 DNA reads TGTGCCAGCAGTCCCGGGGGGTTGCGAGAGACCCAGTACTTC. Its protein is CASSPGGLRETQYF.

The chain is built from TRBV2 and TRBJ2-1, with D possibly being TRBD1 (5 bases). This CDR3 region has 14 residues. Germline V lookup: CDR1 SNHLY, CDR2 FYNNEI. V shed 4 bases and J shed 2 bases, with 9 bases lying between them. CDR3 sequence: CASSGKGTYNEQFF. The CDR3 DNA sequence: TGTGCCAGCAGTGGGAAGGGGACCTACAATGAGCAGTTCTTC.

This chain joins TRBV6-1 and TRBJ2-5, with unresolved D. Germline V gene lookup returns CDR1 MNHNS and CDR2 SASEGT. V lost 0 bases and J lost 4, with 3 bases in between. This CDR3 is 12 amino acids long. The CDR3, as DNA: TGTGCCAGCAGTGAAGCTCTAGAGACCCAGTACTTC. Amino acids: CASSEALETQYF.

This chain connects TRBV29-1 to TRBJ1-2; 7 positions match TRBD1. Germline assignment: CDR1 SQVTM and CDR2 ANQGSEA. This CDR3 contains 13 residues. V was clipped by 4 bases and J by 4 bases; unmatched bases: 6. The CDR3 region is CSVAGRTGYGYTF. The CDR3 DNA is TGCAGCGTTGCGGGGCGGACAGGCTATGGCTACACCTTC.

This chain links TRBV19 with TRBJ1-1; D is perhaps TRBD1 (5 bases). Per the germline V gene, CDR1 is LNHDA and CDR2 is SQIVND (reference sequence). The CDR3 consists of 14 residues. V shed 5 bases and J shed 1 base, with 11 bases lying between them. In DNA, the CDR3 is TGTGCCAGTAGTGCAGGACACCGGAACACTGAAGCTTTCTTT. It is translated as CASSAGHRNTEAFF. Full variable domain (missing parts from reference TRBV19 and TRBJ1-1): DGGITQSPKYLFRKEGQNVTLSCEQNLNHDAMYWYRQDPGQGLRLIYYSQIVNDFQKGDIAEGYSVSREKKESFPLTVTSAQKNPTAFYLCASSAGHRNTEAFFGQGTRLTVV.

This rearrangement joins TRBV28 to TRBJ2-3, with TRBD2 as a possible D gene (6 bases). Trimming cost V 5 bases and J 5 bases, with 8 bases left between them. This CDR3 contains 12 residues. The germline gives CDR1 MDHEN, CDR2 SYDVKM. CDR3 DNA: TGTGCCAGCAGTCCCGGGGGAGATACGCAGTATTTT. It encodes CASSPGGDTQYF. The full variable domain, completed using reference TRBV28 and TRBJ2-3, is DVKVTQSSRYLVKRTGEKVFLECVQDMDHENMFWYRQDPGLGLRLIYFSYDVKMKEKGDIPEGYSVSREKKERFSLILESASTNQTSMYLCASSPGGDTQYFGPGTRLTVL.

The gene calls are TRBV27 and TRBJ2-7; no reliable D call. Per germline, CDR1 MNHEY and CDR2 SMNVEV (reference sequence). The CDR3 is made up of 18 amino acids. V was pared by 5 bases and J by 3 bases, with 26 bases between. The CDR3 region has the DNA TGTGCCAGCAGTCCCCTAAAAACCACAGAGTTCAAGAACTACGAGCAGTACTTC. This translates into CASSPLKTTEFKNYEQYF.

The genes are TRBV29-1 and TRBJ2-5; 8 bases are shared with TRBD1. The J segment lost 5 bases and the V segment lost 4 bases, leaving 3 bases of the junction unmatched. This CDR3 has 12 residues. CDR1 and CDR2 (germline): SQVTM, ANQGSEA. CDR3 bases: TGCAGCGTTGCGGACAGGGTGGAGACCCAGTACTTC. It translates to CSVADRVETQYF.

The chain has TRBV7-9 and TRBJ2-7; 7 positions match TRBD1. This CDR3 spans 15 amino acids. Germline assignment: CDR1 SEHNR and CDR2 FQNEAQ (reference sequence). V was clipped by 0 bases and J by 5 bases; unmatched bases: 7. CDR3 DNA sequence: TGTGCCAGCAGCTTAGCGCACGGGACAGCCCACGAGCAGTACTTC. It is translated as CASSLAHGTAHEQYF. Combining the CDR3 with reference TRBV7-9 and TRBJ2-7 gives the whole variable domain DTGVSQNPRHKITKRGQNVTFRCDPISEHNRLYWYRQTLGQGPEFLTYFQNEAQLEKSRLLSDRFSAERPKGSFSTLEIQRTEQGDSAMYLCASSLAHGTAHEQYFGPGTRLTVT.

This chain connects TRBV2 to TRBJ1-1, with D maybe TRBD1 (6 bases). Trimming left V 4 bases short and J 0 bases short, with 12 bases between. Germline CDR1 is SNHLY and CDR2 is FYNNEI. This CDR3 is 15 amino acids long. The CDR3 protein is CASSVTGWVNTEAFF. The DNA for the CDR3 is TGTGCCAGCAGTGTAACAGGGTGGGTGAACACTGAAGCTTTCTTT.

This rearrangement joins TRBV6-2 or TRBV6-3 to TRBJ2-7; D possibly corresponds to TRBD2 (6 bases). The CDR3 length is 21 residues. From germline, CDR1 is MNHEY and CDR2 SVGEGT. Trimming cost V 0 bases and J 3 bases, with 30 bases left between them. This CDR3 reads CASSYSTTPRGGGRKGYEQYF. The CDR3 region has the DNA TGTGCCAGCAGTTACTCGACCACTCCCCGGGGAGGAGGAAGAAAGGGCTACGAGCAGTACTTC.

The chain links TRBV9 to TRBJ2-1, with D perhaps matching TRBD2 (5 bases). V was shortened by 3 bases and J by 7 bases, with 17 bases between the two germline ends. Germline loops: CDR1 SGDLS, CDR2 YYNGEE. The length of the CDR3 is 15 residues. CDR3 in amino acids: CASSARGPVTNEQFF. CDR3 in DNA: TGTGCCAGCAGCGCCAGAGGGCCGGTTACAAATGAGCAGTTCTTC.

The chain carries TRBV4-1 and TRBJ2-3; 9 positions match TRBD1. J lost 1 base, V lost 0 bases, and 14 bases had no gene match. The V gene's germline CDR1 is MGHRA and CDR2 YSYEKL. The CDR3 consists of 20 residues. CDR3 DNA sequence: TGCGCCAGCAGCCAAGATCGGGGACAGGGTGCCCGACGTGGCACAGATACGCAGTATTTT. Amino acids: CASSQDRGQGARRGTDTQYF.

This chain uses TRBV7-6 with TRBJ2-7; 11 bases fit TRBD2. CDR3 size: 16 residues. The trim removed 2 bases at V and 3 bases at J, leaving 6 bases unmatched. CDR1 SGHVS and CDR2 FNYEAQ come from the germline V gene. CDR3 bases: TGTGCCAGCAGCTTATCTAGCGGGGGGTCCCACTACGAGCAGTACTTC. Its translation is CASSLSSGGSHYEQYF.

This clone was counted a single time. The rearrangement uses TRBV7-3 and TRBJ2-6; no reliable D call. Germline-derived CDR1 and CDR2 are SGHTA and FQGTGA. Trimming shortened V by 5 bases and J by 0 bases, and 14 bases separated the two germline ends. The CDR3 runs to 17 residues. DNA of the CDR3: TGTGCCAGCAGCCCCCAGGTTCCCAGCTCTGGGGCCAACGTCCTGACTTTC. The encoded protein is CASSPQVPSSGANVLTF.

V is TRBV28 and J is TRBJ2-6; 8 bases line up with TRBD1. The CDR3 extends over 16 amino acids. CDR1 and CDR2 (germline): MDHEN, SYDVKM. The junction had 11 bases not matched to a gene; V was cut back by 6 bases and J by 7 bases. As DNA, the CDR3 is TGTGCCAGCAGAAGCGAGACAGGGGAGGTAGCCAACGTCCTGACTTTC. Translating gives CASRSETGEVANVLTF.

V usage is TRBV3-1 (or the pseudogene TRBV3-2) and J usage is TRBJ1-4, with D unclear. Trimming took 1 base from V and 3 from J, leaving 12 bases between them. This CDR3 has 16 amino acids. CDR1 LGHDT and CDR2 YNNKEL come from the germline V gene (reference sequence). CDR3 loop: CASSQGVGVSNEKLFF. The CDR3 nucleotides read TGTGCCAGCAGCCAAGGAGTCGGGGTATCTAATGAAAAACTGTTTTTT.